The source of this T cell receptor beta chain is a study of blood T cells in healthy people across ages. The second PCR ran about 6 to 12 cycles with a sample-barcoded 5' primer and J-beta primers. A single record per CDR3 protein comes from TCRdb applying MiXCR to the 5' RACE reads. The profile covers around 1.5 million distinct CDR3 sequences, with approximately 40% appearing a single time and roughly 7.9% taken by the ten largest. The V end was cut by 3 bases, the J end by 1 base, with 8 bases between. The CDR3 totals 14 residues. Germline V gene lookup returns CDR1 SGHTA and CDR2 FQGNSA. Notes on this clonotype: Possible read error: a much larger clone is one base away.

The TCR comes from a woman under 30 in good health. This chain connects TRBV7-2 to TRBJ2-3, with D possibly TRBD2 on 5 matching bases. The sample taken for sequencing was blood. The CDR3: CASSFERGTDTQYF. The CDR3 DNA is TGTGCCAGCAGCTTCGAGAGGGGCACAGATACGCAGTATTTT.